This TCR beta chain derives from a study of control samples from healthy donors and cancer patients. The data were produced by immunoSEQ multiplex PCR, yet TCRdb's version contains in-frame clones alone and is incomplete. Of approximately 52,000 clones in the sample, 88% were seen once. This TCR came from a man aged 50-59 years in good health. The sample taken for sequencing was blood.

DNA for the CDR3: TGTGCCTGGAGAGCTGGACAGAGCCTCCACTTT. This sequence encodes CAWRAGQSLHF. This chain uses TRBV30 with TRBJ1-6; TRBD1 is a possible D gene (6 bases). Trimming pared 3 bases from V and 15 bases from J, leaving 12 bases between. Germline V lookup: CDR1 GTSNPN, CDR2 SVGIG (reference sequence). The CDR3 has 11 residues.